Listed here are 26 T cell receptor beta chains from one sample, sequenced in a study of blood T cell repertoires in COVID-19. Here immunoSEQ multiplex PCR was the method, and the copy in TCRdb shows in-frame clones only, minus some. The sample consists of some 120,000 clones, over 75% of them appearing once. The source material was peripheral blood. The receptors were gathered from an older man with active or convalescent COVID-19.

This clone was seen a single time. The gene calls are TRBV29-1 and TRBJ1-1; D might be TRBD1 (6 bases). The CDR3 spans 13 residues. The ends were cut back, 6 bases at V and 1 base at J, with 12 bases in the middle. Germline CDR1 SQVTM, CDR2 ANQGSEA. Here the CDR3 reads CSVRKQGNTEAFF. DNA of the CDR3: TGCAGCGTACGAAAACAGGGGAACACTGAAGCTTTCTTT.

The gene calls are TRBV15 and TRBJ2-1; D is possibly TRBD2 (6 bases). The CDR3 contains 14 residues. Trimming left V 5 bases short and J 4 bases short, with 12 bases between. Germline values: CDR1 LNHNV, CDR2 YYDKDF (reference sequence). CDR3 amino acids: CATSFDREYNEQFF. The CDR3 coding sequence is TGTGCCACCAGCTTCGACCGGGAGTACAATGAGCAGTTCTTC.

This clone came up once. The chain combines TRBV3-1 (or the pseudogene TRBV3-2) with TRBJ2-7; 7 bases map to TRBD2. The CDR3 has 16 amino acids. The V segment lost 1 base and the J segment 7 bases; nucleotides outside the gene matches: 13. Looked up from germline, CDR1 is LGHDT and CDR2 is YNNKEL (reference sequence). This CDR3 reads CASSQGELAGEGEQYF. The CDR3 DNA reads as TGTGCCAGCAGCCAAGGGGAGCTGGCGGGAGAAGGGGAGCAGTACTTC.

The chain employs TRBV2 and TRBJ2-7, with 12 bases identical to TRBD2. The ends lost 6 bases at V and 3 bases at J; junction bases unmatched: 9. Looked up from germline, CDR1 is SNHLY and CDR2 is FYNNEI. This CDR3 is 16 amino acids long. The CDR3 protein is CASRPGLAGGNYEQYF. CDR3 nucleotides: TGTGCCAGCAGACCCGGCCTAGCGGGAGGGAACTACGAGCAGTACTTC.

This sequence joins TRBV28 and TRBJ2-5; possibly TRBD2 for D (6 bases). CDR1 MDHEN and CDR2 SYDVKM come from the germline V gene. V was shortened by 7 bases and J by 4 bases, with 19 bases between the two germline ends. CDR3 length: 15 amino acids. CDR3 sequence: CASTDGPGALETQYF. DNA for the CDR3: TGTGCCAGCACCGACGGGCCGGGAGCCTTAGAGACCCAGTACTTC.

The chain recombines TRBV21-1 with TRBJ2-7; the listed D gene, TRBD1, was not tested against the DNA. TRBV21-1 is described as a pseudogene. The CDR3 spans 13 residues. CDR3 DNA sequence: TGTGCCAGCAGCTTCGGACAGGGTCAAAGGCAGTACTTC. It encodes CASSFGQGQRQYF.

J is TRBJ1-1 and V is TRBV5-4, with D maybe TRBD1 (5 bases). There are 14 residues in the CDR3. Germline CDR1 is SGHNT and CDR2 is YYREEE (reference sequence). V gave up 0 bases and J gave up 1 base, with 7 bases separating them. As DNA, the CDR3 is TGTGCCAGCAGCTTGGACAGGTGGAACACTGAAGCTTTCTTT. Translated: CASSLDRWNTEAFF.

CDR3 sequence: CASSLRGFSYEQYF. CDR3 bases: TGTGCCAGCAGCCTTCGGGGATTCTCCTACGAGCAGTACTTC. This chain joins TRBV6-5 and TRBJ2-7; possibly TRBD2 for D (5 bases). Between the trimmed V and J ends, which lost 6 bases and 0 bases, there was a span of 12 bases. The CDR3 loop spans 14 amino acids. CDR1 MNHEY and CDR2 SVGAGI come from the germline V gene.

The chain recombines TRBV20-1 with TRBJ2-1; D is perhaps TRBD1 (6 bases). This CDR3 region has 14 residues. Trimming cost V 3 bases and J 4 bases, with 13 bases left between them. CDR1 is DFQATT, CDR2 SNEGSKA, per germline (reference sequence). CDR3 DNA sequence: TGCAGTGCTAGTCCCCCGGACAGTTACAATGAGCAGTTCTTC. Translation: CSASPPDSYNEQFF.

With respect to this clone: One junction end disagrees with the germline gene, perhaps due to a read error. The rearrangement joins TRBV6-1 to TRBJ1-3; maybe TRBD1 (5 bases). This CDR3 is 14 amino acids long. The V gene's germline CDR1 is MNHNS and CDR2 SASEGT. The CDR3 loop reads CASSELGPGHTIYF. CDR3 coding DNA: TGTGCCAGCAGTGAACTGGGGCCTGGACACACCATATATTTT.

The chain couples TRBV7-2 to TRBJ2-2; D is unclear. Trimming left V 5 bases short and J 6 bases short, with 19 bases between. Germline CDR1 and CDR2: SGHTA and FQGNSA. CDR3 size: 16 residues. The CDR3 protein is CASSPRLDGRAGELFF. In nucleotides, the CDR3 is TGTGCCAGCAGCCCCCGGTTAGATGGCCGGGCCGGGGAGCTGTTTTTT. The whole variable domain, remainder taken from reference TRBV7-2 and TRBJ2-2, is GAGVSQSPSNKVTEKGKDVELRCDPISGHTALYWYRQSLGQGLEFLIYFQGNSAPDKSGLPSDRFSAERTGGSVSTLTIQRTQQEDSAVYLCASSPRLDGRAGELFFGEGSRLTVL.

To note about this clone: Compared with germline, one end of the junction differs, possibly owing to a read error. The rearrangement uses TRBV6-1 and TRBJ2-7, with 8 positions matching TRBD2. Germline V gene sequence: CDR1 MNHNS, CDR2 SASEGT. The CDR3 is 15 amino acids. DNA for the CDR3: TGTGCCAGCAGCGAAGCGGGAGTTTACTCCTACGAGCAGTACTTC. Its translation is CASSEAGVYSYEQYF.

The chain is built from TRBV5-1 and TRBJ2-3; 8 nucleotides line up with TRBD1. Germline CDR1 is SGHRS and CDR2 is YFSETQ. V dropped 0 bases and J dropped 4; count of bases not matched to a gene: 4. The CDR3 is 15 residues long. CDR3: CASSLVGQGADTQYF. The CDR3 DNA is TGCGCCAGCAGCTTGGTAGGACAGGGCGCAGATACGCAGTATTTT.

J is TRBJ2-2 and V is TRBV5-1, with D tentatively TRBD2 (5 bases). The CDR3 extends over 16 amino acids. Germline V gene lookup returns CDR1 SGHRS and CDR2 YFSETQ. V was trimmed by 4 bases and J by 4 bases, leaving 17 bases between them. The CDR3 DNA is TGCGCCAGCAGCCCAACTCCGTTGGCGGGCACCGGGGAGCTGTTTTTT. Its protein product is CASSPTPLAGTGELFF.

The chain employs TRBV6-1 and TRBJ1-6, with TRBD1 matching over 8 bases. This CDR3 contains 16 residues. V was pared by 1 base and J by 9 bases, with 8 bases of the junction left unmatched. Per the germline V gene, CDR1 is MNHNS and CDR2 is SASEGT. Here the CDR3 DNA reads TGTGCCAGCAGTGAAGGATCAACAGGGGGAGTTTCACCCCTCCACTTT. Encoded protein: CASSEGSTGGVSPLHF.

V usage is TRBV5-1 and J usage is TRBJ2-1, with 15 bases matching TRBD2. The V and J ends lost 3 bases and 8 bases, in that order; junction bases with no gene match: 9. CDR3 size: 17 residues. Germline-derived CDR1 and CDR2 are SGHRS and YFSETQ. CDR3: CASSYGLAGGPVDEQFF. The CDR3 DNA is TGCGCCAGCAGCTACGGACTAGCGGGAGGGCCGGTGGATGAGCAGTTCTTC.

DNA for the CDR3: TGTGCCAGCAGTTTCCCCACTTCTAGCGGGAGGCTATACGAGCAGTACTTC. Residues: CASSFPTSSGRLYEQYF. The rearrangement links TRBV28 to TRBJ2-7; TRBD2 agrees at 11 bases. CDR1 and CDR2 (germline): MDHEN, SYDVKM. The CDR3 is 17 amino acids. The J segment lost 4 bases and the V segment lost 3 bases, leaving 11 bases of the junction unmatched.

The rearrangement uses TRBV18 and TRBJ2-3; 12 bases fit TRBD2. V shed 5 bases, J shed 5 bases, and the junction held 8 bases outside the gene matches. Germline loops: CDR1 KGHSH, CDR2 LQKENI. This CDR3 comprises 16 residues. CDR3 nucleotide sequence: TGTGCCAGCTCAACCGGACTAGCGGGAAGAGGAGATACGCAGTATTTT. Its translation is CASSTGLAGRGDTQYF.

J is TRBJ1-2 and V is TRBV4-2; 9 nucleotides match TRBD1. The V gene's germline CDR1 is LGHNA and CDR2 YNFKEQ. This CDR3 has 16 residues. V was clipped by 1 base and J by 3 bases; unmatched bases: 6. This chain's CDR3 is CASSQGTGGLDYGYTF. CDR3 DNA: TGTGCCAGCAGCCAAGGCACAGGGGGCTTGGACTATGGCTACACCTTC.

This clone occurred a few times. This chain uses TRBV5-5 with TRBJ1-6; D call uncertain. The CDR3 totals 14 residues. Germline-derived CDR1 and CDR2 are SGHKS and YYEKEE (reference sequence). Trimming stripped 0 bases from V and 5 bases from J, with 6 bases between. In nucleotides, the CDR3 is TGTGCCAGCAGCTTGGTGGCAGATAATTCACCCCTCCACTTT. This codes for CASSLVADNSPLHF.

This clone came up once. The chain combines TRBV5-1 with TRBJ1-3; D is unclear. This CDR3 has 15 residues. CDR1 SGHRS and CDR2 YFSETQ come from the germline V gene. V shed 0 bases and J shed 2 bases, with 9 bases lying between them. CDR3 region: CASSLGSVTGNTIYF. The CDR3 region has the DNA TGCGCCAGCAGCTTGGGCAGCGTTACTGGAAACACCATATATTTT. Full variable domain (remainder filled in from reference TRBV5-1 and TRBJ1-3): KAGVTQTPRYLIKTRGQQVTLSCSPISGHRSVSWYQQTPGQGLQFLFEYFSETQRNKGNFPGRFSGRQFSNSRSEMNVSTLELGDSALYLCASSLGSVTGNTIYFGEGSWLTVV.

The genes are TRBV28 and TRBJ2-2, with D tentatively TRBD1 (5 bases). The CDR3 runs to 14 residues. Trimming took off 5 bases at V and 3 bases at J, with 10 bases between the two ends. Germline V gene lookup returns CDR1 MDHEN and CDR2 SYDVKM. CDR3 in DNA: TGTGCCAGCAGTCACAGGATTTACACCGGGGAGCTGTTTTTT. It specifies CASSHRIYTGELFF.

V usage is TRBV7-2 and J usage is TRBJ2-5; D is perhaps TRBD2 (5 bases). V was clipped by 2 bases and J by 1 base, with 11 bases between them. This CDR3 has 15 amino acids. CDR1 is SGHTA and CDR2 is FQGNSA in the germline V gene. The CDR3 protein is CASSLWSGSQETQYF. The CDR3 bases are TGTGCCAGCAGCTTATGGAGCGGATCCCAAGAGACCCAGTACTTC.

V is TRBV5-4 and J is TRBJ2-1, with 8 positions matching TRBD2. The CDR3 covers 15 residues. J gave up 8 bases and V 2 bases, and 9 bases lay outside the gene matches. CDR1 and CDR2 from the germline V gene are SGHNT and YYREEE (reference sequence). CDR3 in DNA: TGTGCCAGCAGCTTAATCGGGAGGGCCATCGATGAGCAGTTCTTC. The encoded protein is CASSLIGRAIDEQFF. Using reference TRBV5-4 and TRBJ2-1 for the parts outside the CDR3, the full variable domain is ETGVTQSPTHLIKTRGQQVTLRCSSQSGHNTVSWYQQALGQGPQFIFQYYREEENGRGNFPPRFSGLQFPNYSSELNVNALELDDSALYLCASSLIGRAIDEQFFGPGTRLTVL.

The CDR3 here is CAAGVPPNEKLFF. The CDR3 region has the DNA TGTGCAGCGGGGGTCCCCCCTAATGAAAAACTGTTTTTT. The chain links TRBV28 to TRBJ1-4, with D tentatively TRBD1 (5 bases). The CDR3 contains 13 residues. Germline CDR1 and CDR2: MDHEN and SYDVKM.

This chain links TRBV6-6 with TRBJ1-5; no clear D. With 7 bases removed from V and 14 bases from J, the gap between germline ends came to 18 bases. Germline V gives CDR1 MNHNY, CDR2 SVGAGI (reference sequence). The CDR3 has 12 amino acids. The CDR3 sequence: CASTQSGSKEHF. CDR3 bases: TGTGCCAGCACACAATCCGGGTCCAAGGAGCATTTT.